This TCR beta chain was obtained from a study of cytomegalovirus exposure and HLA in healthy donors. PCR amplification relied on 60 Vbeta primers (plus 13 Jbeta primers). Clones were read by immunoSEQ multiplex PCR, and TCRdb kept only the in-frame ones, dropping some. This repertoire shows about 190,000 clones, over 70% found once; its top ten account for over 1.5%. Germline V gene lookup returns CDR1 LGHNA and CDR2 YNFKEQ. The V gene lost 2 bases and the J gene lost 2 bases, with 3 bases spanning the gap. The CDR3 spans 12 residues. The sequence derives from a woman aged 18-29 years in good health and CMV-seronegative. Sequencing was performed on PBMCs. The chain uses TRBV4-2 and TRBJ1-1; D uncertain. The CDR3, as DNA: TGTGCCAGCAGCCAACAAAACACTGAAGCTTTCTTT. This gives the protein CASSQQNTEAFF.